This T cell receptor (beta chain) was found in a study of control samples from healthy donors and cancer patients. The germline CDR1 and CDR2 sequences are SEHNR and FQNEAQ (reference sequence). The CDR3 runs 13 residues. V was shortened by 6 bases and J by 0 bases, with 7 bases between the two germline ends. The protocol was immunoSEQ multiplex PCR, while the TCRdb copy is restricted to in-frame clones and leaves out a portion. The table includes some 90,000 clones, about 89% detected once. The chain employs TRBV7-9 and TRBJ2-3; unclear D gene. The source is a woman aged 55-75 years in good health. The specimen was blood. The CDR3 DNA follows: TGTGCCAGCAGGGTCGACAGCACAGATACGCAGTATTTT. Translating it yields CASRVDSTDTQYF.